The sample holds one count of the clone carrying this T cell receptor beta chain. This CDR3 comprises 18 residues. Unmatched junction bases numbered 18, after V lost 5 bases and J lost 4 bases. Germline V gene sequence: CDR1 MDHEN, CDR2 SYDVKM. These data belong to a study of shared T cell receptors in the human thymus. Sequenced by immunoSEQ multiplex PCR; TCRdb stores in-frame clones only, minus some. The top ten hold just under 0.0095% of the sample, which has about 660,000 clones, around 87% seen once. In addition, the sample was reused for a study of human thymus T cells.

Sequenced: thymocytes. The clonotype was recovered from a boy under two years old with a congenital heart defect. The J gene is TRBJ2-5, the V gene TRBV28; the match to TRBD2 covers 8 bases. The CDR3 nucleotides are TGTGCCAGCAGTATTCTCTTCCCCGGGACTAGGATAATAGAGACCCAGTACTTC. This gives the protein CASSILFPGTRIIETQYF.